This record concerns one T cell receptor (beta chain) sequence. There is no known antigen for this receptor. No much larger clonotype is one base removed from it; base qualities were not supplied. To prepare the library, the immunoSEQ multiplex PCR assay was applied. The multiplex PCR relied on a mix of 60 forward primers for TCR Vbeta segments and 13 reverse primers for TCR Jbeta segments. Amplification of the CDR3 region of rearranged TCR beta genes was performed with a multiplex PCR assay on genomic DNA. The amplified TCR beta libraries were sequenced on the Illumina HiSeq System as 87-base-pair reads. On the authors' methods: A later analysis counted tens of millions of unique TCR beta chains across the 550 to 750 repertoires, and 9.5 million to 11 million of these chains were shared by at least two donors. Raw reads were error-corrected and collapsed into unique sequences with a nearest-neighbor algorithm that merged closely related sequences to remove PCR and sequencing errors. Alignment of CDR3 sequences to IMGT reference sequences was used to assign V, D and J gene segments. For a sequence to be retained, a match of at least six nucleotides was required to both a V gene segment and a J gene segment. Rearrangements were classified as productive when the CDR3 lacked stop codons and remained in frame with V and J, and all other rearrangements were classified as non-productive. CDR3 was defined according to IMGT convention as the region running from the second conserved V-encoded cysteine to the conserved J-encoded phenylalanine. The earlier analysis of 500 to 650 of the donors excluded any sequence lacking an unambiguous match to a single V gene segment. An earlier analysis of 500 to 700 of the donors classified V segments as functional when productive rearrangements were above 56.7% and as segregating when the standard deviation between donors was above 5%. A statistical classification framework was built for diagnosing cytomegalovirus status from the catalog of TCR beta chain sequences. In a later analysis, V and J genes were assigned by comparing TCR nucleotide sequences against IMGT/GENE-DB human TR gene sequences. The TCRdist pipeline was used in a later analysis to assign CDR3 sequences and most-parsimonious VDJ recombination scenarios. In a later analysis, each TCR beta chain was defined by its CDR3 amino acid sequence together with its V-gene family, and reads without a unique V-gene family were excluded. To address suspected cross-contamination and a sequencing artifact, a later analysis removed some 620 highly shared, low-generation-probability nucleotide sequences. In a later analysis, a clonal expansion index was calculated for each public chain from normalized within-repertoire ranks of inferred template counts. In a later analysis, generation probabilities were computed using a VDJ recombination model fitted to out-of-frame rearrangements, and the results were checked against IGoR. A later analysis scored TCR-TCR, TCR-HLA and TCR-CMV co-occurrence with hypergeometric tests, applying a repertoire-size bias correction to TCR pairs. A later analysis estimated false discovery rates by permuting HLA or CMV assignments 20 times. In a later analysis, co-occurring TCRs were grouped using DBSCAN, and TCRdist sequence similarity was added for clustering within HLA-allele-positive subsets. Repertoires with fewer than 30,000 or more than 120,000 public chains, plus five repertoires with anomalous nucleotide sharing, were excluded from co-occurrence clustering. Drawn from immuneACCESS, this table holds only the in-frame rearrangements with V and J called that TCRdb kept. Clones are partly lost; checked studies trace under half to an unresolved V gene and leave the rest unexplained. The V and J calls and clone size are taken from that table; D and trimming were inferred from the DNA. A total of around 130,000 clones appear in this sample, roughly 76% of them only once. Of the sample, 1.2% is held by the ten largest clones.

The record originates from a study of cytomegalovirus exposure and HLA in healthy donors (dated by TCRdb to about 2017). In terms of the full investigation: According to an earlier analysis of several hundred of the donors, 150 million to 200 million T cells yielded 120 million or so unique TCR beta sequences and roughly 280 Gb of sequence data. The study used immunosequencing to profile the T cell repertoires of about 670 subjects and linked those repertoires to cytomegalovirus serostatus. An earlier analysis of fewer than 750 of the donors used high-throughput TCR beta sequencing to judge whether each TCR beta V gene segment behaved as functional or pseudogenic. Among about 400 genotyped donors of the cohort, an average of around 250,000 unique TCR beta nucleotide sequences was sequenced per donor, of which roughly 17% were non-productive. In addition to the first cohort of around 670 subjects, a separate validation cohort of 130 or so different subjects was used. The later analysis used no new phenotypic data to find candidate immune exposures, relying instead on TCR beta sequences and their occurrence across donors. In a later genetic analysis, genome-wide SNP genotypes for about 55% of the roughly 700 donors were used, and that subset was treated as a discovery cohort. Every discovery cohort repertoire had been produced on one sequencing platform. The genetic ancestry cluster associated with self-reported Caucasian donors included around four fifths of the roughly 360 genotyped donors. The aim of the study was to test whether cataloging public T cell receptors could identify signatures of past pathogen exposure. In a later analysis, previously published TCR beta repertoires from 550 to 700 donors were re-analyzed and high-resolution HLA genotyping was added so that TCR occurrence patterns could be studied. Around 320 gigabases of sequencing data and 78 million or so unique TCR sequences were included in an early release covering about 620 HLA-typed donors. Typing coverage differed by locus: A, B, C, DRB1 and DQB1 were typed in about 629-640 donors, DQA1 in about 500, DPA1 in some 610, and DPB1 in roughly 470. To predict cytomegalovirus infection status, the study brought together high-throughput TCR immunosequencing, statistical association of individual TCRs with disease status, and machine learning. Donor age, sex, ethnicity and CMV serostatus were compiled alongside the repertoire data. HLA typing covered class I and class II loci at four-digit resolution. Because of strong linkage in the cohort, 4 to 6 DR-DQ haplotypes were treated as single units for association and clustering.

Overall results and qualifications from the work: Most TCR sequences were seen in very few donors, while some public TCRs were found in many individuals. The authors suggested that the approach could potentially be extended to other disease states and immunological phenotypes. In a later analysis, HLA-associated TCR beta chains were found to be more clonally expanded and to have lower generation probabilities than equally common non-associated chains. This cohort had only TCR beta chains sequenced, and the lack of alpha or paired-chain data limited which features could be detected. In both the original and validation cohorts, the classifier was reported to diagnose cytomegalovirus status with high specificity and sensitivity. About 17 rarely observed V segments, including chromosome 9 orphons, were excluded from the earlier analysis of about 600 of the donors because counts were too low. In a later analysis, TCR association rates were found to vary across HLA loci, with the most associated TCRs seen for DRB1 alleles and the fewest for HLA-C alleles. Some IMGT-functional V segments, including TRBV6-2 and TRBV6-3, could not be distinguished by the 87-base-pair reads and were therefore excluded. In vitro tests confirmed that a few of the cytomegalovirus-associated TCR beta chains recognize cytomegalovirus antigens. A later genetic analysis associated a missense DCLRE1C variant with V-gene and J-gene trimming of TCR beta chains, and an independent cohort replicated the association. According to a later genetic analysis, donors in an Asian-associated ancestry cluster had fewer N-insertions in productive TCRs than the approximately 650-donor mean. Immune exposure information for the cohort was limited to CMV serostatus. When HLA alleles, especially DR and DQ, strongly co-occurred, attributing TCR associations to individual alleles was difficult. The presence/absence analyses assumed that sequencing depth was roughly uniform across donors, and that assumption may not be true. The study listed 164 TCR beta chains as associated with cytomegalovirus. A further reported finding was that TCR beta sequences accurately predicted the HLA-A and HLA-B alleles for most subjects in the first cohort. A cluster of highly shared sequence variants was judged likely to be a technical artifact of the sequencing pipeline. Broadly in line with IMGT annotations, most TCR beta V segments showed up in productive rearrangements about 90% or about 30% of the time in an earlier analysis of 450 to 600 of the donors. A later analysis associated 16,951 TCR beta sequences with specific HLA alleles at a false discovery rate of 0.05. According to a later analysis, parvovirus B19, influenza, CMV and Epstein-Barr virus appeared linked to several top co-occurrence clusters. Because HLA typing was missing for some donors at each locus, association tests included only the typed subset. Correlated functional status among segregating V segments might reflect linkage disequilibrium, but an unknown experimental factor could not be ruled out. Most CMV-associated TCR beta chains appeared to be HLA-restricted in a later analysis, and the HLA associations seemed to be driven largely by CMV exposure.

Reading the germline V gene (reference sequence) gives CDR1 MNHEY and CDR2 SMNVEV. V sheds 1 base and J sheds 1 base, leaving 7 bases between their ends. From cysteine to phenylalanine, the CDR3 is 15 amino acids long. Only the CDR3 part of the read is kept: 45 bases, read in frame from the first base. The cohort was made up of 650 to 700 healthy bone marrow donors. At the time of sampling, every cohort member was nominally healthy, though immune exposures that went unrecorded were likely present. The donor tested CMV seronegative and was one of the 352 seronegative cohort members. A peripheral blood sample was collected from each donor, and TCR beta sequencing was performed on peripheral blood mononuclear cells. Genomic DNA extraction from the blood cell samples was performed with the Qiagen DNeasy Blood Extraction Kit.

Input material: PBMCs. The rearranged chain carries TRBV27 and TRBJ2-2; TRBD2 could be the D gene, as 6 bases match. This TCR came from a female donor in good health and CMV-seronegative. The CDR3 is CASSLWRGNTGELFF. The DNA is TGTGCCAGCAGTTTATGGCGGGGGAACACCGGGGAGCTGTTTTTT.